This TCR beta chain was identified during a study of T cells after yellow fever vaccination (dated by TCRdb to between 2019 and 2020). Describing the broader study: The SMART-Seq v4 Ultra Low Input RNA kit was used to prepare libraries from fractions with low cell numbers. To follow T-cell clones before and after both primary and booster YFV17D yellow fever vaccination, bulk TCR alpha and beta repertoires underwent longitudinal sequencing. Two healthy male donors, one aged 18 to 29 and one aged 30 to 40 years, were included in the cohort. Bulk PBMC replicates and cell subsets were isolated from blood drawn at multiple timepoints before and after both primary and secondary immunization. What the study reported, not specific to this receptor: Because abundant contaminating clonotypes from the bulk population could be contained in FACS-sorted repertoires, computational filtering was required. The study included only a couple of donors, which limits how far the findings can be generalized. After the booster, most of the clones that had expanded following primary vaccination were detected again (around 95% of CD4 and around 90% of CD8), which suggests that memory was broadly maintained. A small fraction of clonotypes showed up in both the CD4 and CD8 compartments, probably as a result of convergent recombination. Compared with the primary T-cell response, the secondary T-cell response was weaker but faster, peaking on day 5 rather than day 15.

V is shortened by 5 bases, J by 5 bases, and the region joining them spans 16 bases. Counted from cysteine to phenylalanine, this CDR3 has 14 amino acids. The only DNA kept is the CDR3, 42 bases in frame from the first base. The CDR1 and CDR2 encoded by the germline V gene are SGHRS and YFSETQ. On this clonotype: The specificity of this receptor is unknown. No much larger clonotype is one base removed from it; base qualities were not supplied.

The treatment or condition label for this specimen denotes: live attenuated yellow fever vaccine strain. At each blood-draw timepoint, two biological replicates of bulk PBMCs were collected. A standard Ficoll-Paque protocol was used to isolate PBMCs from peripheral blood. RNA was extracted with TriZol from bulk PBMCs, CD4 and CD8 fractions, and dextramer-positive and dextramer-negative fractions. Synthesis of TCR cDNA relied on 5'RACE template switching, a step that introduced a universal primer site along with unique molecular identifiers. cDNA synthesis was primed from both the TCR alpha and TCR beta constant segments. Two PCR steps were used to amplify libraries, with sample barcodes and sequencing adapters being added in the second step. Libraries were sequenced on Illumina HiSeq 2500 (2x100 bp) or NovaSeq (2x150 bp). As for how the authors treated the data: Demultiplexing of reads and collapsing into UMI consensus sequences were performed with MIGEC, and V(D)J alignment was carried out with MiXCR. Using edgeR on replicate PBMC samples, clonotypes were called vaccine-responding if FDR was below 0.01 and the log2 fold change was above 5 up to day 15. Each bulk clonotype was labeled CD4 or CD8 based on which sequenced repertoire, CD4 or CD8, contained the clonotype at higher abundance. In TCRdb, the public reads were trimmed at Q25 with fastp and aligned with MiXCR, with productive beta chains retained. Each CDR3 protein gets just one entry, which takes the most common genes and DNA from the rows behind it. Here the V and J calls rest on TCRdb's processing, not on the authors' analysis. The sample table contains about 330,000 distinct CDR3 sequences; only one count was recorded for 7% to 10% of them. The ten largest clones add up to about 16% of the sample.

This chain joins TRBV5-1 to TRBJ1-1, and TRBD1 may be the D gene, going by 5 matching bases. The sequence was collected from a man younger than 35 who received the YFV17D yellow fever vaccine. The sample in question was PBMCs, obtained approximately 47 days after the first yellow fever vaccination. Read as DNA, the sequence is TGCGCCAGCAGGCCCAGGGAGGGTGGAACTGAAGCTTTCTTT. Its protein is CASRPREGGTEAFF.